These 8 T cell receptor beta chains originate from one sample sequenced in a study of shared clonotypes between healthy human individuals. The method was immunoSEQ multiplex PCR; TCRdb's version includes in-frame clones alone and lacks a portion of them. The data show roughly 1,600,000 clones, 98% to 99% seen once. Sequencing was done on a sample of naive CD4+ T cells sorted from blood. The subset denotes: CD45RA+ positively selected. These receptors all come from a man aged 30 to 39 in good health.

The V and J genes are TRBV5-4 and TRBJ2-7, with TRBD2 matching 7 bases. The length of the CDR3 is 14 residues. The V gene end was trimmed by 1 base and the J gene end by 6 bases; junction bases not matched to a gene: 7. Germline V lookup: CDR1 SGHNT, CDR2 YYREEE (reference sequence). This chain's CDR3 is CASSLPRTSSEQYF. The CDR3 bases are TGTGCCAGCAGCTTGCCCCGGACTAGTTCCGAGCAGTACTTC.

The rearrangement uses TRBV6-4 and TRBJ1-4, with a weak D call TRBD1 (6 bases). The CDR3 consists of 15 residues. Trimming cost V 7 bases and J 8 bases, with 20 bases left between them. The V gene's germline CDR1 is MRHNA and CDR2 SNTAGT. The CDR3 protein is CASTLGWGLGEKLFF. The CDR3 bases are TGTGCCAGCACCCTTGGCTGGGGGCTAGGGGAAAAACTGTTTTTT.

This clone was detected once. The chain couples TRBV11-2 to TRBJ1-1; no reliable D call. Trimming pared 5 bases from V and 9 bases from J, leaving 10 bases between. Germline CDR1 is SGHAT and CDR2 is FQNNGV. The CDR3 runs 11 residues. The CDR3 DNA sequence: TGTGCCAGCAGCCCAGGAGGAAAAGCTTTCTTT. Translation: CASSPGGKAFF.

V gene TRBV19 combines with J gene TRBJ2-7, with TRBD2 matching 7 bases. V lost 1 base to trimming and J lost 7 bases; unmatched junction nucleotides: 7. This CDR3 has 14 residues. Looked up from germline, CDR1 is LNHDA and CDR2 is SQIVND (reference sequence). In nucleotides, the CDR3 is TGTGCCAGTAGTATAGGGGCGGGAGCGTGGGAGCAGTACTTC. As protein: CASSIGAGAWEQYF. The full variable domain, completed using reference TRBV19 and TRBJ2-7, is DGGITQSPKYLFRKEGQNVTLSCEQNLNHDAMYWYRQDPGQGLRLIYYSQIVNDFQKGDIAEGYSVSREKKESFPLTVTSAQKNPTAFYLCASSIGAGAWEQYFGPGTRLTVT.

The CDR3 sequence: CASSRENTGAQNYGYTF. In DNA, the CDR3 is TGTGCCAGCAGCCGAGAGAACACGGGGGCCCAAAACTATGGCTACACCTTC. V and J are TRBV4-2 and TRBJ1-2; maybe TRBD1 (6 bases). The CDR3 runs 17 residues. Germline CDR1 LGHNA, CDR2 YNFKEQ. Trimming removed 4 bases at V and 2 bases at J, with 20 bases between.

The chain uses TRBV11-2 and TRBJ2-4, with a tentative D call TRBD1 (6 bases). This CDR3 contains 12 residues. Trimming took off 5 bases at V and 15 bases at J, with 17 bases between the two ends. Germline V gives CDR1 SGHAT, CDR2 FQNNGV. The CDR3 sequence is CASSRQQGHRYF. The CDR3 DNA reads TGTGCCAGCAGCAGGCAACAGGGCCACCGGTACTTC. The complete variable domain, with remaining parts taken from reference TRBV11-2 and TRBJ2-4, reads EAGVAQSPRYKIIEKRQSVAFWCNPISGHATLYWYQQILGQGPKLLIQFQNNGVVDDSQLPKDRFSAERLKGVDSTLKIQPAKLEDSAVYLCASSRQQGHRYFGAGTRLSVL.

Concerning this clone itself: This sample also contains other DNA sequences that code for the same CDR3. The chain carries TRBV10-3 and TRBJ1-4; D is uncertain. The CDR3 loop spans 12 amino acids. CDR1 is ENHRY, CDR2 SYGVKD, per germline. V was pared by 4 bases and J by 5 bases, with 5 bases between. As DNA, the CDR3 is TGTGCCATCAGTGGAACCAATGAAAAACTGTTTTTT. Encoded protein: CAISGTNEKLFF.

This chain joins TRBV18 and TRBJ2-5, with 10 bases aligning to TRBD1. Looked up from germline, CDR1 is KGHSH and CDR2 is LQKENI. The V gene end was trimmed by 1 base and the J gene end by 4 bases; junction bases not matched to a gene: 12. This CDR3 is 18 amino acids long. CDR3 amino acids: CASSPLVAGTGVTETQYF. In nucleotides, the CDR3 is TGTGCCAGCTCACCACTGGTCGCCGGGACAGGGGTTACAGAGACCCAGTACTTC.